This TCR beta chain was retrieved from a study of T cells after posttransplantation cyclophosphamide. Findings of the study overall: Tissue-infiltrating T cells from skin or gut overlapped little with blood T cells. Donor-recipient repertoire similarity was low at 1-2 months, rising over year one. After PTCy, TRB diversity resembled that of CNI/methotrexate controls.

Concerning this clone itself: Antigen specificity is unknown.

Clones were read by immunoSEQ multiplex PCR, and TCRdb kept only the in-frame ones, dropping some. Of more than 4,500 clones in the sample, over 70% were seen once. Cyclophosphamide on days +3 and +4 followed busulfan-fludarabine conditioning and a marrow graft. The specimen was PBMCs, collected after allogeneic stem cell transplant with posttransplant cyclophosphamide. The TCR sequence derives from a male patient in his sixties who received an allogeneic stem cell transplant from an unrelated donor, was CMV-positive, and had no GVHD. T cells may partly derive from the graft donor.

The CDR3 coding sequence is TGTGCCACCCCGACAGGTACCTCGAACACTGAAGCTTTCTTT. Encoded protein: CATPTGTSNTEAFF. The rearrangement joins TRBV27 to TRBJ1-1; a weak D match, TRBD1 (6 bases). Germline V gives CDR1 MNHEY, CDR2 SMNVEV (reference sequence). CDR3 length: 14 residues. Trimming took 10 bases from V and 1 from J, leaving 16 bases between them.